Below are 17 T cell receptor beta chains sequenced from a single sample in a study of CD8 T cells in Susac syndrome. After extraction with the RNeasy kit, roughly 0.45 to 1 ug of the RNA was reverse transcribed using random hexamers. TCRdb itself ran the immunoSEQ multiplex PCR reads through MiXCR, one entry per CDR3 protein. The data show over 300,000 distinct CDR3 sequences, with roughly nine tenths seen just once and about 0.07% held by the top ten. Sequencing was carried out using CD4+ T cells from PBMCs. Every receptor here comes from a human donor with multiple sclerosis.

The chain couples TRBV5-1 to TRBJ2-2; tentatively, D is TRBD2 (5 bases). Germline assignment: CDR1 SGHRS and CDR2 YFSETQ. This CDR3 has 14 amino acids. Trimming took off 1 base at V and 6 bases at J, with 10 bases between the two ends. The CDR3 loop is CASSLLGGSGELFF. DNA for the CDR3: TGCGCCAGCAGCTTGTTAGGCGGGTCCGGGGAGCTGTTTTTT. Full variable domain (outside the CDR3, taken from reference TRBV5-1 and TRBJ2-2): KAGVTQTPRYLIKTRGQQVTLSCSPISGHRSVSWYQQTPGQGLQFLFEYFSETQRNKGNFPGRFSGRQFSNSRSEMNVSTLELGDSALYLCASSLLGGSGELFFGEGSRLTVL.

The chain couples TRBV9 to TRBJ1-2; possible D gene TRBD1, 5 bases. The V gene lost 4 bases and the J gene lost 0 bases, with 13 bases spanning the gap. Germline-derived CDR1 and CDR2 are SGDLS and YYNGEE. The CDR3 contains 15 residues. CDR3 amino acids: CASSPRQLANYGYTF. The CDR3 DNA is TGTGCCAGCAGCCCCAGACAGTTAGCTAACTATGGCTACACCTTC. Together with reference TRBV9 and TRBJ1-2, the CDR3 gives the full variable domain: DSGVTQTPKHLITATGQRVTLRCSPRSGDLSVYWYQQSLDQGLQFLIQYYNGEERAKGNILERFSAQQFPDLHSELNLSSLELGDSALYFCASSPRQLANYGYTFGSGTRLTVV.

The chain links TRBV7-2 to TRBJ2-2, with 7 bases aligning to TRBD2. Germline CDR1 is SGHTA and CDR2 is FQGNSA. Trimming took 3 bases from V and 6 from J; bases not matched to a gene: 13. The CDR3 contains 17 residues. The chain's CDR3 is CASSFTGTTLDPGELFF. Written as DNA, the CDR3 is TGTGCCAGCAGCTTCACCGGGACTACCCTTGATCCCGGGGAGCTGTTTTTT. The full variable domain, in which reference TRBV7-2 and TRBJ2-2 provide the parts outside the CDR3, is GAGVSQSPSNKVTEKGKDVELRCDPISGHTALYWYRQSLGQGLEFLIYFQGNSAPDKSGLPSDRFSAERTGGSVSTLTIQRTQQEDSAVYLCASSFTGTTLDPGELFFGEGSRLTVL.

V is TRBV19 and J is TRBJ2-5; perhaps TRBD2 as D (6 bases). V gave up 1 base and J gave up 1 base, with 10 bases separating them. This CDR3 is built from 15 residues. Germline CDR1 is LNHDA and CDR2 is SQIVND (reference sequence). The CDR3 nucleotides read TGTGCCAGTAGTATAGGACGGGGGTTCCAAGAGACCCAGTACTTC. Translation gives CASSIGRGFQETQYF.

The V and J genes are TRBV6-1 and TRBJ2-3; no firm D call. This CDR3 is built from 14 residues. Trimming removed 6 bases from V and 7 bases from J, with 17 bases in between. From germline, CDR1 is MNHNS and CDR2 SASEGT. CDR3 loop: CASSLNRLSHTQYF. For the CDR3, the DNA is TGTGCCAGCAGCCTAAACCGACTGTCCCATACGCAGTATTTT.

V is TRBV6-5 and J is TRBJ2-7; tentatively, D is TRBD1 or TRBD2 (5 bases each). Trimming stripped 0 bases from V and 5 bases from J, with 23 bases between. CDR3 length: 18 residues. Germline loops: CDR1 MNHEY, CDR2 SVGAGI. The CDR3 bases are TGTGCCAGCAGTTACTCGGGACCTGGAACATTTCAAGGCGACGAGCAGTACTTC. Translation: CASSYSGPGTFQGDEQYF.

The chain joins TRBV10-3 to TRBJ1-1, with TRBD1 identical over 7 bases. V was pared by 6 bases and J by 1 base, with 5 bases of the junction left unmatched. This CDR3 is built from 14 residues. Germline V lookup: CDR1 ENHRY, CDR2 SYGVKD. The CDR3 sequence: CAISPGQPNTEAFF. In DNA form, the CDR3 reads TGTGCCATCAGCCCGGGACAGCCGAACACTGAAGCTTTCTTT.

The chain carries TRBV4-1 and TRBJ2-1, with D tentatively TRBD2 (6 bases). From germline, CDR1 is MGHRA and CDR2 YSYEKL. V lost 1 base and J 12 bases, leaving 10 bases between the germline ends. The CDR3 length is 12 residues. The CDR3 DNA is TGCGCCAGCAGCCAAGTGGTGGGAGGGCAGTTCTTC. Protein: CASSQVVGGQFF.

The chain joins TRBV5-1 to TRBJ2-5; no reliable D call. The V end lost 2 bases, the J end lost 2 bases, and 10 bases lay between the germline ends. The germline V gene has CDR1 SGHRS and CDR2 YFSETQ. This CDR3 is built from 14 residues. CDR3 DNA: TGCGCCAGCAGCTTTGCTGGCGGACAAGAGACCCAGTACTTC. Its protein product is CASSFAGGQETQYF. Full variable domain (outside the CDR3, taken from reference TRBV5-1 and TRBJ2-5): KAGVTQTPRYLIKTRGQQVTLSCSPISGHRSVSWYQQTPGQGLQFLFEYFSETQRNKGNFPGRFSGRQFSNSRSEMNVSTLELGDSALYLCASSFAGGQETQYFGPGTRLLVL.

This chain joins TRBV19 and TRBJ1-1, with 7 bases that match TRBD1. From germline, CDR1 is LNHDA and CDR2 SQIVND (reference sequence). V trimming: 1 base; J trimming: 0 bases; junction bases outside the gene matches: 14. This CDR3 spans 19 amino acids. The CDR3 nucleotides are TGTGCCAGTAGTATAGGTGGGATCTCGACAGGGAGAATGAACACTGAAGCTTTCTTT. Translated, it gives CASSIGGISTGRMNTEAFF.

CDR3 residues: CASSPRGVSTDTQYF. Written as DNA, the CDR3 is TGTGCCAGCAGCCCCCGTGGGGTGAGCACAGATACGCAGTATTTT. This chain uses TRBV5-4 with TRBJ2-3; no firm D call. The CDR3 contains 15 residues. CDR1 SGHNT and CDR2 YYREEE come from the germline V gene (reference sequence). V dropped 4 bases and J dropped 0 bases, with 12 bases sitting between them.

The chain carries TRBV11-3 and TRBJ2-1, with a possible D match to TRBD2 (6 bases). Trimming removed 8 bases at V and 9 bases at J, with 14 bases between. The germline CDR1 and CDR2 sequences are SGHNT and YENEEA. The CDR3 contains 12 residues. As DNA, the CDR3 is TGTGCCAGCGGCCGACTAGAAACTGAGCAGTTCTTC. Protein: CASGRLETEQFF.

The V and J genes are TRBV29-1 and TRBJ2-7, with D perhaps matching TRBD1 (7 bases). Germline V gene data show CDR1 as SQVTM and CDR2 as ANQGSEA. CDR3 size: 14 residues. V lost 6 bases to trimming and J lost 0 bases, with 15 bases between them. CDR3 residues: CSVLFQGGSYEQYF. In DNA form, the CDR3 reads TGCAGCGTGCTTTTTCAGGGGGGCTCCTACGAGCAGTACTTC.

The V call is TRBV5-1, the J call TRBJ2-3, with 7 bases identical to TRBD1. The CDR3 covers 16 residues. Germline CDR1 SGHRS, CDR2 YFSETQ. Trimming cost V 4 bases and J 2 bases; bases outside gene matches: 10. CDR3 sequence: CASSTSGQAYTDTQYF. The CDR3 nucleotides read TGCGCCAGCAGCACCTCAGGACAGGCCTACACAGATACGCAGTATTTT. The full variable domain, its missing parts supplied by reference TRBV5-1 and TRBJ2-3, is KAGVTQTPRYLIKTRGQQVTLSCSPISGHRSVSWYQQTPGQGLQFLFEYFSETQRNKGNFPGRFSGRQFSNSRSEMNVSTLELGDSALYLCASSTSGQAYTDTQYFGPGTRLTVL.

This CDR3 is CASSLEGHLSNQPQHF. CDR3 DNA: TGTGCCAGCAGCTTAGAGGGGCACCTGAGCAATCAGCCCCAGCATTTT. This chain joins TRBV7-8 and TRBJ1-5; tentatively, D is TRBD1 (5 bases). Trimming removed 1 base at V and 1 base at J, with 11 bases between. CDR3 length: 16 residues. Germline values: CDR1 SGHVS, CDR2 FQNEAQ.

The V gene is TRBV24-1, the J gene TRBJ2-1, with D possibly being TRBD1 or TRBD2 (5 bases each). CDR3 length equals 14 residues. Trimming removed 5 bases from V and 3 bases from J, with 10 bases in between. Germline V gene data show CDR1 as KGHDR and CDR2 as SFDVKD. CDR3 sequence reads: CATSVGTVYNEQFF. CDR3 in DNA: TGTGCCACCAGTGTAGGGACGGTCTACAATGAGCAGTTCTTC.

The chain employs TRBV18 and TRBJ1-1; no definite D call. The germline V gene encodes CDR1 KGHSH and CDR2 LQKENI. Trimming stripped 10 bases from V and 1 base from J, with 16 bases between. The CDR3 totals 14 residues. CDR3 in DNA: TGTGCCACCCTTCGGGCGGGGAGGAACACTGAAGCTTTCTTT. It codes for CATLRAGRNTEAFF.